This TCR beta chain was sequenced for a study of cytomegalovirus exposure and HLA in healthy donors. Study outcomes and limitations: Available immune exposure information was restricted to CMV serostatus only.

Germline V CDR1 and CDR2: SGDLS, YYNGEE. This CDR3 contains 15 residues. Trimming removed 0 bases at V and 7 bases at J, with 16 bases between. Both 60 Vbeta primers and 13 Jbeta primers went into the PCR. How the authors handled the data: The count from a later analysis was 70 million to 85 million unique TCR beta chains, 9.5 million to 11 million of them shared. Some clones are missing from TCRdb's copy, which holds only in-frame ones; the method was immunoSEQ multiplex PCR. D and trimming were read from the DNA, whereas the V and J calls and clone size are those reported in that table. Of about 200,000 clones listed, more than 70% are singletons. Notes on this clone: The antigen remains unidentified.

The sequence was obtained from a woman aged 40 to 49 in good health and CMV-seronegative. The sequencing sample was made of PBMCs. The chain carries TRBV9 and TRBJ1-2; D is unclear. The CDR3 DNA reads as TGTGCCAGCAGCGTAGAAACGGACTTTCGGGGTGGCTACACCTTC. Encoded protein: CASSVETDFRGGYTF.